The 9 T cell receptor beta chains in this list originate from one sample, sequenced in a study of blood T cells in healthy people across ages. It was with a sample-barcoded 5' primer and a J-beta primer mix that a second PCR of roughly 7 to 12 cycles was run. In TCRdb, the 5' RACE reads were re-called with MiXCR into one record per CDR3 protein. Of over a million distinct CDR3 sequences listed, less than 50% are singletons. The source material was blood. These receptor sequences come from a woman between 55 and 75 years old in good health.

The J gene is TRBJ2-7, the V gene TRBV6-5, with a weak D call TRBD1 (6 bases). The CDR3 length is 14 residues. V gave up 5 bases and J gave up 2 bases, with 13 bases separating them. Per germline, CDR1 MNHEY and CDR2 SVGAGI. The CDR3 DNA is TGTGCCAGCAGTACAGACAGGTCGACCTACGAGCAGTACTTC. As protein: CASSTDRSTYEQYF.

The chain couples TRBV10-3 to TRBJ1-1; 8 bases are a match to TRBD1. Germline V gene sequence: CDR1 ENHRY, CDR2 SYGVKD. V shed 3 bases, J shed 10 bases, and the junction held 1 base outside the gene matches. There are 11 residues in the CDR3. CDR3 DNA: TGTGCCATCAGTGACGACAGGGGAGCTTTCTTT. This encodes CAISDDRGAFF.

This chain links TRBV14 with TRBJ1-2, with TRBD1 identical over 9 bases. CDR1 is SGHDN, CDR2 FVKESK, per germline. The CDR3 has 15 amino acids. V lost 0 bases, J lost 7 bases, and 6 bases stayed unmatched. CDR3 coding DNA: TGTGCCAGCAGCCAAGATAGGGGACAGGGTCTTGGCTACACCTTC. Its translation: CASSQDRGQGLGYTF.

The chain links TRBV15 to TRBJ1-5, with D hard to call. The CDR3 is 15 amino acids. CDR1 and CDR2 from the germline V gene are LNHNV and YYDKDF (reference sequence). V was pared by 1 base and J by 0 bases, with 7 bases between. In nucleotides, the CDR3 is TGTGCCACCAGCAGAGGGACGGCTAGCAATCAGCCCCAGCATTTT. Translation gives CATSRGTASNQPQHF. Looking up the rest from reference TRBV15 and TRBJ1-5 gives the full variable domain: DAMVIQNPRYQVTQFGKPVTLSCSQTLNHNVMYWYQQKSSQAPKLLFHYYDKDFNNEADTPDNFQSRRPNTSFCFLDIRSPGLGDTAMYLCATSRGTASNQPQHFGDGTRLSIL.

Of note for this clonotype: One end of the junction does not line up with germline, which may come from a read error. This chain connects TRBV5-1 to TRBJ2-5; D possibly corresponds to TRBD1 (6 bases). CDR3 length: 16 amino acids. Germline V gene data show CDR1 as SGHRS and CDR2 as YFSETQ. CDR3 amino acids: CASSLAGGGLREAQYF. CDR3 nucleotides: TGCGCCAGCAGCTTGGCCGGTGGGGGCTTGAGAGAGGCCCAGTACTTC.

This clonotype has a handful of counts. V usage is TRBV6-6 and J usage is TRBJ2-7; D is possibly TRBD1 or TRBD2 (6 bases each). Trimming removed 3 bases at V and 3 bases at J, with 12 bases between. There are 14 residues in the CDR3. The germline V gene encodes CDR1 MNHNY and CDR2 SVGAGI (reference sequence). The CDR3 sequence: CASSYQQGGYEQYF. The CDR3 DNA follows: TGTGCCAGCAGTTATCAACAGGGAGGCTACGAGCAGTACTTC.

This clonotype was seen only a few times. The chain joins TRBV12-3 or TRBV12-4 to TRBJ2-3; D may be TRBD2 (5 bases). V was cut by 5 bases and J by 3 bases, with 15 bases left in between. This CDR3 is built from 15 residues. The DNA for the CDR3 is TGTGCCAGCAGTGCCGATGGCGGGTGGACAGATACGCAGTATTTT. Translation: CASSADGGWTDTQYF.

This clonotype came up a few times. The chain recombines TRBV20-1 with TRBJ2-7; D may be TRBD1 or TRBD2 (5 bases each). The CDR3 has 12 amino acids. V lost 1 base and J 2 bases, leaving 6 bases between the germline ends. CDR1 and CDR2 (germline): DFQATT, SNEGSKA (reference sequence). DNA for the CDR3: TGCAGTGCTAGAGCGGGACCCTACGAGCAGTACTTC. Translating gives CSARAGPYEQYF.

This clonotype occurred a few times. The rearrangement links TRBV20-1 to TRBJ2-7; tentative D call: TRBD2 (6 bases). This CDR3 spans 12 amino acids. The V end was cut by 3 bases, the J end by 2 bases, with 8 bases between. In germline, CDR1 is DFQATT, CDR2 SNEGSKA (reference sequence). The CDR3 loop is CSARTSTYEQYF. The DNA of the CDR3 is TGCAGTGCTAGGACTAGTACCTACGAGCAGTACTTC.